This TCR beta chain stems from a study of beta chain features in type 1 diabetes. Points from the study as a whole: Diminished insertions and augmented deletions at VDJ junctions characterized type 1 diabetes patients. All four CD4+ subsets of Type 1 diabetes patients contained TCRB CDR3s that were moderately but significantly shorter. Since sequencing was performed on cDNA, cells with high TCR expression could be over-represented.

Germline lookup yields CDR1 SGHVS and CDR2 FQNEAQ. The ends were cut back, 3 bases at V and 1 base at J, with 15 bases in the middle. CDR3 length: 16 amino acids. Expressed TCRB transcripts were sequenced, since all the RNA that had been isolated was reverse transcribed. TCRdb's copy holds only in-frame clones and misses some; the assay was immunoSEQ multiplex PCR. This repertoire shows hundreds of thousands of clones, about a sixth found once; its top ten account for 0.023%. Turning to this clone: The antigen remains unidentified.

The specimen sequenced was naive CD4+ T cells from blood. The receptor comes from a woman between 18 and 30 years old in good health. The chain links TRBV7-8 to TRBJ2-5, with D maybe TRBD1 (6 bases). The CDR3 nucleotides read TGTGCCAGCAGCTTGACCTTAAGGACAGTCCAAGAGACCCAGTACTTC. As protein: CASSLTLRTVQETQYF.